This note documents a single TCR beta chain sequence. Antigen specificity is unknown. Molecular barcoding with unique molecular identifiers was used for the TCRbeta library. In TCRdb, the PCR reads were re-called with MiXCR into one record per CDR3 protein. Among around 250,000 distinct CDR3 sequences listed, roughly a quarter were seen once. These data come from a study of T-cell reconstitution after alpha-beta-depleted transplantation in children. CDR3 length: 13 amino acids. Trimming stripped 6 bases from V and 7 bases from J, with 13 bases between. Germline CDR1 SNHLY, CDR2 FYNNEI. Broader study findings: Approximately two months post-transplant, alpha-beta T cells reportedly originated from several hundred expanded graft clones. Diversity of TCRbeta at day 60 was high in some patients, arising from surviving recipient T cells and thymic progenitors. Newly made T cells mostly supplied T-cell counts and diversity one year after transplant.

The chain has TRBV2 and TRBJ2-1; a weak D match, TRBD1 (6 bases). The TCR sequence derives from a girl aged 2-10 years with Fanconi anemia, due to receive a stem cell transplant. This sample comprised PBMCs, obtained before TCRalphabeta/CD19-depleted stem cell transplant. This CDR3 is CASRRLTGNEQFF. Written as DNA, the CDR3 is TGTGCCAGCAGACGCCTTACAGGGAATGAGCAGTTCTTC.